These 23 T cell receptor beta chains share one sample of origin, sequenced in a study of beta chain features in type 1 diabetes. The whole isolated RNA underwent reverse transcription, so sequencing captured expressed TCRB transcripts. The method was immunoSEQ multiplex PCR; TCRdb's version includes in-frame clones alone and lacks a portion of them. The data hold over 150,000 clones, with approximately 8.1% observed a single time. The source material was central memory CD4+ T cells from blood. Every receptor here comes from a man aged 18-30 years in good health.

CDR3 in amino acids: CASSIRTGSTVYSNQPQHF. CDR3 nucleotide sequence: TGTGCCAGCAGCATCCGGACAGGGAGCACGGTCTATAGCAATCAGCCCCAGCATTTT. This sequence joins TRBV7-3 and TRBJ1-5; 8 bases are a match to TRBD1. Germline V gene sequence: CDR1 SGHTA, CDR2 FQGTGA. CDR3 length: 19 residues. The V and J ends lost 5 bases and 0 bases, in that order; junction bases with no gene match: 15.

Concerning this clone itself: The sample contains more than one DNA sequence encoding this CDR3. The chain is built from TRBV5-1 and TRBJ2-3; TRBD1 matches 7 bases. V shed 1 base, J shed 1 base, and the junction held 3 bases outside the gene matches. The CDR3 runs 15 residues. From germline, CDR1 is SGHRS and CDR2 YFSETQ. The CDR3 DNA reads as TGCGCCAGCAGCTTGTCCGGGACAGGCACAGATACGCAGTATTTT. Protein: CASSLSGTGTDTQYF.

The V call is TRBV6-1, the J call TRBJ1-1; no clear D. The CDR3 loop spans 16 amino acids. Germline lookup yields CDR1 MNHNS and CDR2 SASEGT. Trimming stripped 0 bases from V and 3 bases from J, with 14 bases between. The CDR3: CASSEALRGMDTEAFF. CDR3 nucleotide sequence: TGTGCCAGCAGTGAAGCGCTTCGAGGGATGGACACTGAAGCTTTCTTT.

In its sample, this clone was seen a few times. The chain employs TRBV28 and TRBJ2-5, with D uncertain. The last part of the DNA fits TRBJ2-7 better; the J call may be wrong. This CDR3 has 13 amino acids. The germline CDR1 and CDR2 sequences are MDHEN and SYDVKM. In DNA, the CDR3 is TGTGCCAGCAAACGTTCCCCAACCTACGAGCAGTACTTC. Amino acid sequence: CASKRSPTYEQYF.

This clone was seen only a few times. This rearrangement joins TRBV5-4 to TRBJ1-2; D is unclear. V lost 3 bases and J 6 bases, leaving 9 bases between the germline ends. CDR1 and CDR2 from the germline V gene are SGHNT and YYREEE (reference sequence). The CDR3 extends over 12 amino acids. In DNA, the CDR3 is TGTGCCAGCAGCTCATTACGGGATGGCTACACCTTC. The encoded protein is CASSSLRDGYTF. Combining the CDR3 with reference TRBV5-4 and TRBJ1-2 gives the whole variable domain ETGVTQSPTHLIKTRGQQVTLRCSSQSGHNTVSWYQQALGQGPQFIFQYYREEENGRGNFPPRFSGLQFPNYSSELNVNALELDDSALYLCASSSLRDGYTFGSGTRLTVV.

This clone has at least ten counts. This CDR3 reads CASLGWPRGYTF. For the CDR3, the DNA is TGTGCCAGCCTAGGATGGCCCCGAGGCTACACCTTC. This chain links TRBV28 with TRBJ1-2, with D unclear. This CDR3 has 12 residues. CDR1 and CDR2 (germline): MDHEN, SYDVKM. Trimming removed 8 bases from V and 8 bases from J, with 15 bases in between.

This sequence joins TRBV6-6 and TRBJ1-4; 9 nucleotides align to TRBD1. Germline CDR1 and CDR2: MNHNY and SVGAGI (reference sequence). The junction had 8 bases not matched to a gene; V was cut back by 2 bases and J by 10 bases. The CDR3 has 15 residues. In DNA, the CDR3 is TGTGCCAGCAGTTACACCCCGGACAGGGGAGGAAAACTGTTTTTT. It is translated as CASSYTPDRGGKLFF.

This clone has ten or more counts. The chain joins TRBV7-3 to TRBJ2-1; 11 nucleotides agree with TRBD2. The trim removed 4 bases at V and 2 bases at J, leaving 7 bases unmatched. CDR1 is SGHTA and CDR2 is FQGTGA in the germline V gene. This CDR3 has 17 amino acids. CDR3 in amino acids: CASSSLAGGTPYNEQFF. The CDR3 DNA is TGTGCCAGCAGCTCGTTAGCGGGAGGGACCCCCTACAATGAGCAGTTCTTC.

This sequence joins TRBV28 and TRBJ1-5; D is undetermined. This CDR3 has 15 amino acids. CDR1 and CDR2 from the germline V gene are MDHEN and SYDVKM. V was trimmed by 7 bases and J by 5 bases, leaving 18 bases between them. As DNA, the CDR3 is TGTGCCAGCACCCCGCTCAGGAAAGGCTATCAGCCCCAGCATTTT. Translating it yields CASTPLRKGYQPQHF.

The table lists this clone with a few counts. The chain carries TRBV6-1 and TRBJ2-2, with 11 bases identical to TRBD2. The germline CDR1 and CDR2 sequences are MNHNS and SASEGT. With V trimmed by 6 bases and J by 6 bases, 6 bases remained unmatched. This CDR3 is built from 15 residues. Here the CDR3 reads CASSQTGLAAGELFF. DNA for the CDR3: TGTGCCAGCAGCCAGACGGGACTAGCGGCCGGGGAGCTGTTTTTT.

V is TRBV7-2 and J is TRBJ1-3; the D is unclear. V lost 1 base, J lost 0 bases, and 7 bases lay in between. The V gene's germline CDR1 is SGHTA and CDR2 FQGNSA. The CDR3 runs 15 residues. The CDR3 loop is CASSLGRHSGNTIYF. In DNA, the CDR3 is TGTGCCAGCAGCTTAGGCAGGCACTCTGGAAACACCATATATTTT.

DNA for the CDR3: TGTGCCAGCACCCAGTTAGCGGGGGGGCAAGAGACCCAGTACTTC. This encodes CASTQLAGGQETQYF. The rearrangement uses TRBV6-1 and TRBJ2-5; 11 bases match TRBD2. This CDR3 comprises 15 residues. CDR1 is MNHNS, CDR2 SASEGT, per germline. After removal of 7 bases from V and 2 bases from J, the junction contained 6 bases not matched to a gene.

This chain joins TRBV15 and TRBJ1-1; D might be TRBD1 (5 bases). The germline CDR1 and CDR2 sequences are LNHNV and YYDKDF (reference sequence). The CDR3 spans 13 residues. Trimming removed 1 base at V and 4 bases at J, with 7 bases between. CDR3 amino acids: CATSRAGGTEAFF. For the CDR3, the DNA is TGTGCCACCAGCAGAGCGGGGGGCACTGAAGCTTTCTTT.

The CDR3 DNA reads as TGTGCCAGTAGTAGTGGCAGTCAAAACTATGGCTACACCTTC. Translating gives CASSSGSQNYGYTF. J is TRBJ1-2 and V is TRBV19; D is unclear. Germline values: CDR1 LNHDA, CDR2 SQIVND (reference sequence). V was clipped by 4 bases and J by 2 bases, with 11 bases between them. CDR3 length: 14 residues.

This clone was seen a handful of times. As DNA, the CDR3 is TGTGCCAGCAGTTACTCGAGTTCCCCAAGGGGTGAAAAACTGTTTTTT. It encodes CASSYSSSPRGEKLFF. V gene TRBV6-5 combines with J gene TRBJ1-4; D might be TRBD1 (5 bases). In germline, CDR1 is MNHEY, CDR2 SVGAGI. V dropped 0 bases and J dropped 7 bases, with 15 bases sitting between them. This CDR3 contains 16 residues.

Only a few counts were recorded for this clone. The chain joins TRBV5-5 to TRBJ2-7; 9 bases are a match to TRBD1. The germline gives CDR1 SGHKS, CDR2 YYEKEE (reference sequence). V was clipped by 3 bases and J by 2 bases; unmatched bases: 6. The length of the CDR3 is 15 residues. CDR3 nucleotides: TGTGCCAGCAGCTCCCCGGGACAGGGTACCTACGAGCAGTACTTC. Residues: CASSSPGQGTYEQYF. The variable domain in full, with the rest retrieved from reference TRBV5-5 and TRBJ2-7, is DAGVTQSPTHLIKTRGQQVTLRCSPISGHKSVSWYQQVLGQGPQFIFQYYEKEERGRGNFPDRFSARQFPNYSSELNVNALLLGDSALYLCASSSPGQGTYEQYFGPGTRLTVT.

This chain uses TRBV9 with TRBJ2-7; TRBD2 matches 10 bases. Trimming removed 0 bases from V and 4 bases from J; junction bases left unmatched: 10. The CDR3 totals 17 residues. Germline V gene data show CDR1 as SGDLS and CDR2 as YYNGEE. The CDR3 reads CASSVEVGASGSYEQYF. In nucleotides, the CDR3 is TGTGCCAGCAGCGTAGAGGTGGGTGCTAGCGGGAGTTACGAGCAGTACTTC.

J is TRBJ1-5 and V is TRBV30; D remains ambiguous. The CDR3 sequence is 14 residues long. CDR1 and CDR2 from the germline V gene are GTSNPN and SVGIG (reference sequence). V lost 2 bases to trimming and J lost 2 bases, with 10 bases between them. The CDR3 region is CAWSSQAGNQPQHF. The DNA of the CDR3 is TGTGCCTGGAGTAGCCAGGCTGGCAATCAGCCCCAGCATTTT.

This clone has ten or more counts. The V gene is TRBV9, the J gene TRBJ1-6; no clear D. There are 12 residues in the CDR3. Per germline, CDR1 SGDLS and CDR2 YYNGEE. Trimming stripped 2 bases from V and 6 bases from J, with 3 bases between. CDR3 in DNA: TGTGCCAGCAGCGTGAGTAATTCACCCCTCCACTTT. Its protein product is CASSVSNSPLHF.

This clone was seen more than once but under ten times. This chain connects TRBV4-2 to TRBJ2-2; 12 nucleotides match TRBD2. V trimming: 4 bases; J trimming: 7 bases; junction bases outside the gene matches: 4. The CDR3 runs 15 residues. The V gene's germline CDR1 is LGHNA and CDR2 YNFKEQ. CDR3 loop: CASSPSGRANGELFF. CDR3 in DNA: TGTGCCAGCAGCCCTAGCGGGAGGGCCAACGGGGAGCTGTTTTTT.

This clone was counted between two and nine times. The gene calls are TRBV9 and TRBJ1-2; 8 bases fit TRBD1. The CDR3 spans 13 residues. Germline V gives CDR1 SGDLS, CDR2 YYNGEE. Losses at the gene ends were 4 bases for V and 5 bases for J; bases not matched to a gene: 4. CDR3 sequence: CASSTGTGYGYTF. The CDR3 DNA sequence: TGTGCCAGCAGCACCGGGACAGGATATGGCTACACCTTC.

This clone showed up many times. The chain employs TRBV30 and TRBJ2-3; the match to TRBD1 covers 10 bases. CDR1 is GTSNPN and CDR2 is SVGIG in the germline V gene (reference sequence). V dropped 4 bases and J dropped 6; count of bases not matched to a gene: 13. There are 16 residues in the CDR3. CDR3 bases: TGTGCCTGGATATCCGATACCGGGACAGGGGTGGATACGCAGTATTTT. Translation: CAWISDTGTGVDTQYF.

This clone was picked up a small number of times. This chain links TRBV19 with TRBJ1-2; no definite D call. The CDR3 consists of 15 residues. Germline-derived CDR1 and CDR2 are LNHDA and SQIVND (reference sequence). With 3 bases removed from V and 4 bases from J, the gap between germline ends came to 15 bases. The CDR3 DNA reads as TGTGCCAGTAGTATCGCACAGATGAGAAGCTATGGCTACACCTTC. It encodes CASSIAQMRSYGYTF. Full variable domain (missing parts from reference TRBV19 and TRBJ1-2): DGGITQSPKYLFRKEGQNVTLSCEQNLNHDAMYWYRQDPGQGLRLIYYSQIVNDFQKGDIAEGYSVSREKKESFPLTVTSAQKNPTAFYLCASSIAQMRSYGYTFGSGTRLTVV.